This TCR beta chain was sequenced during a study of cytomegalovirus exposure and HLA in healthy donors. PCR employed 60 Vbeta and 13 Jbeta primers. Repertoires were generated with immunoSEQ multiplex PCR, while TCRdb's copy carries only in-frame clones and drops some. In the table there are more than 70,000 clones, around 80% of which are singletons. Germline assignment: CDR1 SGHNT and CDR2 YYREEE (reference sequence). The CDR3 length is 14 residues. Trimming left V 6 bases short and J 5 bases short, with 17 bases between. This clone was counted a few times. What it binds is unknown. Regarding the study as a whole: Per a prior analysis, the majority of TCR beta V segments were productive roughly 87% or roughly 30% of the time.

Source material: PBMCs. The sequence came from a man aged 45-60 years in good health and CMV-seropositive. This chain joins TRBV5-4 and TRBJ1-1; D might be TRBD1 (6 bases). CDR3 sequence: CASNTQGRPTEAFF. As DNA, the CDR3 is TGTGCCAGCAACACACAGGGCCGCCCTACTGAAGCTTTCTTT.